The 31 T cell receptor beta chains presented below share a single source sample, sequenced in a study of early stage breast cancer tumors. The assay was immunoSEQ multiplex PCR, and TCRdb's table has in-frame clones only and misses some. The sample holds over 7,000 clones, approximately 80% seen once. Input material: normal breast tissue next to the tumor. The receptors were sampled from a person aged 55-75 years with breast cancer.

The rearrangement uses TRBV11-2 and TRBJ2-1; D is perhaps TRBD2 (6 bases). This CDR3 region has 16 residues. The germline CDR1 and CDR2 sequences are SGHAT and FQNNGV. V lost 1 base, J lost 4 bases, and 14 bases lay in between. CDR3 sequence: CASSLGSGHLYNEQFF. The CDR3 DNA reads as TGTGCCAGCAGCTTAGGCAGCGGGCACCTTTACAATGAGCAGTTCTTC.

CDR3 in DNA: TGTGCCATCAGGGAGGGAGCCAAAAACATTCAGTACTTC. This codes for CAIREGAKNIQYF. The chain carries TRBV28 and TRBJ2-4; 7 bases align to TRBD2. V was pared by 10 bases and J by 0 bases, with 3 bases of the junction left unmatched. The CDR3 consists of 13 residues. Looked up from germline, CDR1 is MDHEN and CDR2 is SYDVKM.

This clone was counted a few times. V and J are TRBV7-8 and TRBJ1-5, with TRBD1 identical over 9 bases. The CDR3 runs to 15 residues. Per germline, CDR1 SGHVS and CDR2 FQNEAQ. V lost 3 bases to trimming and J lost 7 bases; unmatched junction nucleotides: 7. The CDR3 DNA follows: TGTGCCAGCAGCTTGGGGACAGGGAAGGGCCAGCCCCAGCATTTT. Its protein is CASSLGTGKGQPQHF.

The chain uses TRBV6-5 and TRBJ2-2, with unresolved D. This CDR3 is built from 14 residues. V lost 0 bases, J lost 4 bases, and 6 bases lay in between. Germline V lookup: CDR1 MNHEY, CDR2 SVGAGI. CDR3 nucleotide sequence: TGTGCCAGCAGTTACTCTCGATTCACCGGGGAGCTGTTTTTT. It translates to CASSYSRFTGELFF.

CDR3 sequence (DNA): TGTGCCAGCAGTTACTCGACGGGGGCCAGGGGAAACACCATATATTTT. Residues: CASSYSTGARGNTIYF. The chain joins TRBV6-6 to TRBJ1-3; D might be TRBD1 (6 bases). Germline loops: CDR1 MNHNY, CDR2 SVGAGI (reference sequence). This CDR3 has 16 amino acids. The V end was cut by 0 bases, the J end by 4 bases, with 13 bases between.

The chain links TRBV2 to TRBJ2-7, with D possibly being TRBD2 (6 bases). The V and J ends lost 7 bases and 7 bases respectively, with 20 bases between them. The CDR3 is 14 residues long. Per the germline V gene, CDR1 is SNHLY and CDR2 is FYNNEI. The DNA of the CDR3 is TGTGCCAGCACCCGTCTGGTTGTGGCGGGGGAGCAGTACTTC. Encoded protein: CASTRLVVAGEQYF. Drawing the rest from reference TRBV2 and TRBJ2-7, the complete variable domain is EPEVTQTPSHQVTQMGQEVILRCVPISNHLYFYWYRQILGQKVEFLVSFYNNEISEKSEIFDDQFSVERPDGSNFTLKIRSTKLEDSAMYFCASTRLVVAGEQYFGPGTRLTVT.

In DNA form, the CDR3 reads TGCGCCAGCAGCCGAACGACTAGCGGGACCACAGATACGCAGTATTTT. It codes for CASSRTTSGTTDTQYF. The J gene is TRBJ2-3, the V gene TRBV4-1; TRBD2 matches 11 bases. In germline, CDR1 is MGHRA, CDR2 YSYEKL. This CDR3 has 16 amino acids. The V and J ends lost 4 bases and 2 bases, in that order; junction bases with no gene match: 5.

V and J are TRBV6-1 and TRBJ1-1; D not resolved. The CDR3 has 14 residues. Looked up from germline, CDR1 is MNHNS and CDR2 is SASEGT. V dropped 8 bases and J dropped 1 base, with 14 bases sitting between them. This chain's CDR3 is CASLLYRANTEAFF. DNA for the CDR3: TGTGCCAGCCTTTTGTACCGGGCGAACACTGAAGCTTTCTTT.

V gene TRBV28 combines with J gene TRBJ2-5; D is possibly TRBD1 (6 bases). Trimming pared 8 bases from V and 1 base from J, leaving 14 bases between. The CDR3 covers 14 residues. In germline, CDR1 is MDHEN, CDR2 SYDVKM. The DNA of the CDR3 is TGTGCCAGCGAGGGACACGACATCCAAGAGACCCAGTACTTC. Protein sequence: CASEGHDIQETQYF.

DNA of the CDR3: TGTGCCAGCAGTGACTCAGGGGGCCATCAGCCCCAGCATTTT. This codes for CASSDSGGHQPQHF. The chain uses TRBV6-4 and TRBJ1-5; 7 nucleotides align to TRBD1. V was pared by 0 bases and J by 5 bases, with 1 base of the junction left unmatched. Per the germline V gene, CDR1 is MRHNA and CDR2 is SNTAGT. The CDR3 contains 14 residues.

The rearrangement uses TRBV13 and TRBJ2-1; the D is unclear. Germline V gene sequence: CDR1 PRHDT, CDR2 FYEKMQ (reference sequence). Trimming removed 3 bases from V and 0 bases from J, with 3 bases in between. The length of the CDR3 is 13 residues. CDR3 sequence reads: CASSLDSYNEQFF. The CDR3 coding sequence is TGTGCCAGCAGCTTGGACTCCTACAATGAGCAGTTCTTC.

The chain links TRBV27 to TRBJ2-3, with no clear D. Trimming took 3 bases from V and 2 from J, leaving 6 bases between them. Per germline, CDR1 MNHEY and CDR2 SMNVEV (reference sequence). The CDR3 extends over 13 amino acids. CDR3 region: CASSFRATDTQYF. The CDR3 nucleotides are TGTGCCAGCAGTTTCCGGGCCACAGATACGCAGTATTTT.

CDR3: CASSPLDAGRYNEQFF. As DNA, the CDR3 is TGTGCCAGCAGCCCGTTAGATGCGGGGCGCTACAATGAGCAGTTCTTC. V is TRBV4-2 and J is TRBJ2-1; a weak D match, TRBD2 (6 bases). The CDR3 has 16 residues. In germline, CDR1 is LGHNA, CDR2 YNFKEQ. V lost 4 bases and J 3 bases, leaving 16 bases between the germline ends.

The rearrangement uses TRBV5-5 and TRBJ1-6; 7 bases match TRBD1. Per the germline V gene, CDR1 is SGHKS and CDR2 is YYEKEE (reference sequence). With 4 bases clipped from V and 2 bases from J, the junction kept 9 bases outside the gene matches. The CDR3 totals 17 residues. The CDR3 reads CASSARDRSPYNSPLHF. The CDR3 nucleotides read TGTGCCAGCAGCGCTCGGGACAGATCCCCCTATAATTCACCCCTCCACTTT.

This chain joins TRBV28 and TRBJ2-7; D is unclear. The CDR3 sequence is 14 residues long. Trimming left V 2 bases short and J 3 bases short, with 11 bases between. Per the germline V gene, CDR1 is MDHEN and CDR2 is SYDVKM. CDR3 sequence: CASSLPGPIYEQYF. CDR3 DNA sequence: TGTGCCAGCAGTTTACCTGGCCCAATCTACGAGCAGTACTTC. The whole variable domain, filled in from reference TRBV28 and TRBJ2-7, reads DVKVTQSSRYLVKRTGEKVFLECVQDMDHENMFWYRQDPGLGLRLIYFSYDVKMKEKGDIPEGYSVSREKKERFSLILESASTNQTSMYLCASSLPGPIYEQYFGPGTRLTVT.

The rearrangement uses TRBV6-4 and TRBJ2-3, with TRBD2 as a possible D gene (5 bases). The germline gives CDR1 MRHNA, CDR2 SNTAGT. The CDR3 has 13 amino acids. V was cut by 4 bases and J by 5 bases, with 10 bases left in between. The CDR3 DNA reads TGTGCCAGCAGTGGGGGAGAGGTAGATACGCAGTATTTT. Translated: CASSGGEVDTQYF.

The V and J genes are TRBV28 and TRBJ1-5, with no clear D. The CDR3 length is 14 residues. Trimming pared 5 bases from V and 4 bases from J, leaving 12 bases between. Germline-derived CDR1 and CDR2 are MDHEN and SYDVKM. CDR3 residues: CASSDPASNQPQHF. As DNA, the CDR3 is TGTGCCAGCAGTGACCCGGCCTCGAATCAGCCCCAGCATTTT.

The genes are TRBV7-9 and TRBJ2-3, with 11 bases fitting TRBD2. After removal of 5 bases from V and 2 bases from J, the junction contained 6 bases not matched to a gene. Germline CDR1 reads SEHNR; CDR2 reads FQNEAQ (reference sequence). The CDR3 runs to 16 residues. CDR3 loop: CASSPTSGAITDTQYF. The CDR3 bases are TGTGCCAGCAGCCCGACTAGCGGGGCTATCACAGATACGCAGTATTTT.

This clone was observed a single time. The CDR3 DNA reads TGCAGCGTTCGTCGAGACAGGGGCTCCTACGAGCAGTACTTC. Translated, it gives CSVRRDRGSYEQYF. The chain has TRBV29-1 and TRBJ2-7; 8 bases agree with TRBD1. The V gene's germline CDR1 is SQVTM and CDR2 ANQGSEA. The CDR3 consists of 14 residues. The V segment lost 5 bases and the J segment 0 bases; nucleotides outside the gene matches: 6.

V and J are TRBV15 and TRBJ2-6; D perhaps matches TRBD1 (6 bases). Germline-derived CDR1 and CDR2 are LNHNV and YYDKDF (reference sequence). This CDR3 spans 18 amino acids. V was trimmed by 0 bases and J by 2 bases, leaving 14 bases between them. CDR3 sequence (DNA): TGTGCCACCAGCAGAGAGTGGGTGGGGGCCCCTGGGGCCAACGTCCTGACTTTC. It encodes CATSREWVGAPGANVLTF.

This clone was seen a single time. This chain uses TRBV7-9 with TRBJ1-4, with D maybe TRBD1 (5 bases). Trimming shortened V by 1 base and J by 7 bases, and 13 bases separated the two germline ends. Germline V gene sequence: CDR1 SEHNR, CDR2 FQNEAQ (reference sequence). CDR3 size: 15 residues. The DNA of the CDR3 is TGTGCCAGCAGCTTAGTGTTGCAGGGTACTGAAAAACTGTTTTTT. It is translated as CASSLVLQGTEKLFF.

This clone came up a few times. J is TRBJ2-6 and V is TRBV5-1; 8 bases agree with TRBD1. The CDR3 consists of 17 residues. Germline lookup yields CDR1 SGHRS and CDR2 YFSETQ. Unmatched junction bases numbered 6, after V lost 4 bases and J lost 0 bases. CDR3 region: CASSPGQALSGANVLTF. The CDR3 DNA reads TGCGCCAGCAGCCCGGGACAGGCCCTCTCTGGGGCCAACGTCCTGACTTTC.

The gene calls are TRBV14 and TRBJ1-4; D not resolved. The CDR3 has 15 residues. Trimming pared 1 base from V and 6 bases from J, leaving 12 bases between. Germline V gene sequence: CDR1 SGHDN, CDR2 FVKESK. CDR3 sequence: CASSQGTRRDEKLFF. The CDR3, as DNA: TGTGCCAGCAGCCAAGGGACCAGGCGGGATGAAAAACTGTTTTTT.

V gene TRBV4-1 combines with J gene TRBJ2-1, with D possibly being TRBD1 (6 bases). The V gene's germline CDR1 is MGHRA and CDR2 YSYEKL. Trimming cost V 3 bases and J 5 bases, with 11 bases left between them. The CDR3 is 14 residues long. The CDR3 DNA follows: TGCGCCAGCAGCCACACAGGGTTCGACAATGAGCAGTTCTTC. Encoded protein: CASSHTGFDNEQFF.

The genes are TRBV23-1 and TRBJ1-6; TRBD1 is a possible D gene (6 bases). TRBV23-1 is placed among ORFs of uncertain function. The CDR3 spans 17 residues. Trimming cost V 3 bases and J 0 bases, with 12 bases left between them. The CDR3 sequence is CASSHLDRSSYNSPLHF. The CDR3, as DNA: TGCGCCAGCAGTCACCTCGACAGGAGCTCCTATAATTCACCCCTCCACTTT.

CDR3 in DNA: TGTGCCAGCTCACCGGCGGGACTAGCCTTAAGCTCCTACAATGAGCAGTTCTTC. It yields the protein CASSPAGLALSSYNEQFF. This chain links TRBV18 with TRBJ2-1; 9 bases fit TRBD2. Germline CDR1 reads KGHSH; CDR2 reads LQKENI. The junction had 9 bases not matched to a gene; V was cut back by 3 bases and J by 0 bases. This CDR3 comprises 18 residues.

The rearrangement links TRBV19 to TRBJ2-3; TRBD2 is a possible D gene (6 bases). The CDR3 contains 14 residues. The germline V and J ends were trimmed by 3 bases and 1 base, with 8 bases remaining between them. Germline V gene lookup returns CDR1 LNHDA and CDR2 SQIVND (reference sequence). The CDR3 region is CASSMSGGTDTQYF. The CDR3, as DNA: TGTGCCAGTAGTATGTCGGGGGGCACAGATACGCAGTATTTT.

This chain links TRBV11-3 with TRBJ2-1; D possibly corresponds to TRBD1 (5 bases). The CDR3 is 13 residues long. Looked up from germline, CDR1 is SGHNT and CDR2 is YENEEA. The germline V and J ends were trimmed by 2 bases and 13 bases, with 15 bases remaining between them. The DNA for the CDR3 is TGTGCCAGCAGCTTACTCCCTCAGGGCCCCCAGTTCTTC. This encodes CASSLLPQGPQFF.

The V call is TRBV6-5, the J call TRBJ1-1, with TRBD1 as a possible D gene (5 bases). From germline, CDR1 is MNHEY and CDR2 SVGAGI. The CDR3 is 13 amino acids. The V end lost 6 bases, the J end lost 3 bases, and 11 bases lay between the germline ends. The DNA for the CDR3 is TGTGCCAGCAGCCCTGGACACGACACTGAAGCTTTCTTT. Translated, it gives CASSPGHDTEAFF.

This clone was seen only once. This chain joins TRBV19 and TRBJ2-3, with TRBD1 matching 8 bases. Germline lookup yields CDR1 LNHDA and CDR2 SQIVND (reference sequence). The CDR3 is 14 residues long. V shed 3 bases and J 8 bases; nucleotides not matched to a gene: 7. In DNA, the CDR3 is TGTGCCAGTAGTATGGACAGGGTTGGGGGTACGCAGTATTTT. Its translation is CASSMDRVGGTQYF.

This chain connects TRBV2 to TRBJ2-6; D is uncertain. Trimming pared 0 bases from V and 2 bases from J, leaving 8 bases between. The CDR3 length is 16 residues. Per germline, CDR1 SNHLY and CDR2 FYNNEI. CDR3 in DNA: TGTGCCAGCAGTGAAGCGCCAAGGGCTGGGGCCAACGTCCTGACTTTC. This gives the protein CASSEAPRAGANVLTF.